This TCR beta chain came from a study of beta chain features in type 1 diabetes. General study results and limits: Significant though moderate, a shortening of TCRB CDR3s appeared in all four CD4+ subsets of Type 1 diabetes patients. No resolution was reached here on whether HLA type influences TCRB rearrangement.

About this clone: As yet, its antigen is unknown.

Every participating donor gave one draw, a heparinised blood sample averaging roughly 100 mL. V was shortened by 5 bases and J by 0 bases, with 11 bases between the two germline ends. Germline CDR1 reads SEHNR; CDR2 reads FQNEAQ (reference sequence). The CDR3 covers 14 residues. The authors reverse transcribed all of the isolated RNA, so sequencing captured expressed TCRB transcripts. Sequenced by immunoSEQ multiplex PCR; TCRdb stores in-frame clones only, minus some. Of about 16,000 clones listed, just over 70% are singletons. The specimen sequenced was stem cell memory CD4+ T cells from blood. V gene TRBV7-9 combines with J gene TRBJ2-7, with D possibly TRBD2 on 6 matching bases. The receptor was isolated from a young man with type 1 diabetes. The CDR3 DNA reads as TGTGCCAGCAGCAAAGGAGGGTCCTCCTACGAGCAGTACTTC. This gives the protein CASSKGGSSYEQYF.